This T cell receptor (beta chain) derives from a study of breast tumors, draining lymph nodes, adjacent tissues. Samples came from axillary lymph nodes draining the breast cancer. The CDR3 sequence is 14 residues long. Per the germline V gene, CDR1 is SEHNR and CDR2 is FQNEAQ (reference sequence). The trim removed 5 bases at V and 12 bases at J, leaving 11 bases unmatched. TCRdb re-called the multiplex PCR reads with MiXCR, one entry per CDR3 protein. Altogether about 180,000 distinct CDR3 sequences are present, roughly 35% being singletons, with the ten largest covering less than 4%. The TCR originated in a female donor with breast cancer. Some clones in this sample may be carry-over from other donors' samples. The chain joins TRBV7-9 to TRBJ1-2, with TRBD1 identical over 11 bases. The sample was axillary lymph node tissue. The CDR3 loop is CASSHGQGAFGNTF. CDR3 DNA sequence: TGTGCCAGCAGCCACGGACAGGGGGCTTTTGGAAACACCTTC.